These 24 T cell receptor beta chains originate from one sample sequenced in a study of OX40 agonist ivuxolimab in advanced cancers. Profiled with immunoSEQ multiplex PCR; TCRdb holds only in-frame clones, not every one. Of some 90,000 clones listed, around 87% are singletons. The sequencing used CD4+ or CD8+ T cells sorted from blood, collected in a trial of the OX40 agonist ivuxolimab. These TCRs come from an adult with an advanced solid tumor such as melanoma, head and neck, liver or kidney cancer.

The chain combines TRBV7-2 with TRBJ2-1; 10 positions agree with TRBD2. J lost 9 bases, V lost 5 bases, and 7 bases had no gene match. The length of the CDR3 is 14 residues. Germline CDR1 reads SGHTA; CDR2 reads FQGNSA. The CDR3 reads CASSPKREGGEQFF. The CDR3 region has the DNA TGTGCCAGCAGCCCGAAGCGGGAGGGCGGTGAGCAGTTCTTC.

This clone was seen a single time. V usage is TRBV19 and J usage is TRBJ1-3; D ambiguous. Trimming left V 6 bases short and J 3 bases short, with 9 bases between. This CDR3 has 13 residues. The germline V gene encodes CDR1 LNHDA and CDR2 SQIVND (reference sequence). The CDR3 nucleotides are TGTGCCAGTAGCGACCCCTTTGGAAACACCATATATTTT. As protein: CASSDPFGNTIYF.

This clone has a single count. The chain couples TRBV28 to TRBJ2-1; a possible D gene is TRBD1 (6 bases). The V gene lost 4 bases and the J gene lost 6 bases, with 7 bases spanning the gap. From germline, CDR1 is MDHEN and CDR2 SYDVKM. The CDR3 spans 12 residues. DNA of the CDR3: TGTGCCAGCAGTTCGGACAGCAATGAGCAGTTCTTC. It yields the protein CASSSDSNEQFF.

The V and J genes are TRBV11-3 and TRBJ2-4; 7 nucleotides align to TRBD2. The CDR3 is made up of 14 amino acids. J lost 7 bases, V lost 0 bases, and 3 bases had no gene match. CDR1 is SGHNT, CDR2 YENEEA, per germline. The CDR3: CASSLEAGVNIQYF. CDR3 bases: TGTGCCAGCAGCTTAGAGGCGGGAGTGAACATTCAGTACTTC.

The V gene is TRBV5-6, the J gene TRBJ1-4, with 7 nucleotides matching TRBD1. The germline CDR1 and CDR2 sequences are SGHDT and YYEEEE. Unmatched junction bases numbered 3, after V lost 4 bases and J lost 6 bases. The CDR3 has 13 residues. CDR3 amino acids: CASSAGTDEKLFF. The CDR3 DNA reads as TGTGCCAGCAGCGCCGGGACAGATGAAAAACTGTTTTTT.

The rearrangement joins TRBV2 to TRBJ2-2; tentatively, D is TRBD2 (6 bases). Germline V CDR1 and CDR2: SNHLY, FYNNEI. Trimming left V 8 bases short and J 1 base short, with 14 bases between. The CDR3 loop spans 15 amino acids. CDR3 amino acids: CASGPGRRNTGELFF. CDR3 coding DNA: TGTGCCAGCGGCCCAGGGAGGCGGAACACCGGGGAGCTGTTTTTT.

The chain is built from TRBV7-7 and TRBJ2-2, with D possibly being TRBD2 (6 bases). This CDR3 region has 15 residues. Germline CDR1 reads SSHAT; CDR2 reads FNYEAQ (reference sequence). Trimming left V 5 bases short and J 4 bases short, with 14 bases between. Here the CDR3 reads CASSPVLAATGELFF. The CDR3 DNA reads TGTGCCAGCAGCCCGGTCTTAGCGGCCACCGGGGAGCTGTTTTTT.

This chain links TRBV11-3 with TRBJ2-1; tentatively, D is TRBD1 or TRBD2 (5 bases each). The CDR3 runs to 16 residues. Trimming removed 3 bases at V and 5 bases at J, with 17 bases between. CDR1 is SGHNT, CDR2 YENEEA, per germline. CDR3 amino acids: CASSFYLRGPNNEQFF. As DNA, the CDR3 is TGTGCCAGCAGCTTCTACCTACGGGGACCAAACAATGAGCAGTTCTTC.

This clone occurred once. This CDR3 reads CASSPRQLAGETQYF. In DNA form, the CDR3 reads TGTGCCAGCTCACCACGACAACTAGCGGGGGAGACCCAGTACTTC. The rearrangement joins TRBV18 to TRBJ2-5; 10 bases match TRBD2. Unmatched junction bases numbered 4, after V lost 1 base and J lost 5 bases. The CDR3 spans 15 residues. Germline CDR1 KGHSH, CDR2 LQKENI.

The V call is TRBV2, the J call TRBJ2-7, with no clear D. Trimming pared 3 bases from V and 3 bases from J, leaving 15 bases between. The germline CDR1 and CDR2 sequences are SNHLY and FYNNEI. The CDR3 is 15 amino acids. The CDR3 DNA reads TGTGCCAGCAGTGAGTTGCAGGTCACTAACTACGAGCAGTACTTC. It encodes CASSELQVTNYEQYF.

The chain combines TRBV7-2 with TRBJ2-5; 8 nucleotides agree with TRBD2. Looked up from germline, CDR1 is SGHTA and CDR2 is FQGNSA. V lost 0 bases and J lost 2; bases outside the gene matches: 5. The CDR3 is 16 residues long. The CDR3 DNA sequence: TGTGCCAGCAGCTTAGCCCTAGGACTAGCTCAAGAGACCCAGTACTTC. Amino acid sequence: CASSLALGLAQETQYF.

The V call is TRBV9, the J call TRBJ1-2; D is ambiguous. The V gene lost 0 bases and the J gene lost 0 bases, with 9 bases spanning the gap. The germline V gene encodes CDR1 SGDLS and CDR2 YYNGEE. The CDR3 consists of 15 residues. The CDR3 loop is CASSVDPETNYGYTF. The DNA of the CDR3 is TGTGCCAGCAGCGTAGATCCCGAAACTAACTATGGCTACACCTTC.

The chain links TRBV11-1 to TRBJ1-1; perhaps TRBD1 as D (5 bases). Trimming shortened V by 5 bases and J by 6 bases, and 16 bases separated the two germline ends. The CDR3 is 14 residues long. CDR1 is SGHAT, CDR2 FQDESV, per germline (reference sequence). CDR3 in DNA: TGTGCCAGCAGCCCCTGGGAGGACACCCCTGAAGCTTTCTTT. This encodes CASSPWEDTPEAFF.

This rearrangement joins TRBV7-2 to TRBJ1-5; D is perhaps TRBD1 (5 bases). The germline V gene encodes CDR1 SGHTA and CDR2 FQGNSA. This CDR3 has 15 residues. V was clipped by 5 bases and J by 1 base, with 12 bases between them. The DNA for the CDR3 is TGTGCCAGCAGCCGGGACCGTCTGAGCAATCAGCCCCAGCATTTT. It translates to CASSRDRLSNQPQHF.

This sequence joins TRBV9 and TRBJ2-1; TRBD2 aligns across 8 bases. Germline trimming cut 0 bases from V and 5 bases from J; bases unmatched to any gene: 4. The CDR3 length is 15 residues. Germline CDR1 and CDR2: SGDLS and YYNGEE. The DNA for the CDR3 is TGTGCCAGCAGCGTAGCGGGAGGGGAACACAATGAGCAGTTCTTC. It is translated as CASSVAGGEHNEQFF.

This sequence joins TRBV28 and TRBJ2-1, with 12 bases fitting TRBD2. Germline values: CDR1 MDHEN, CDR2 SYDVKM. The CDR3 has 14 residues. V shed 7 bases and J 5 bases; nucleotides not matched to a gene: 3. The CDR3 loop reads CASILAGGDNEQFF. The CDR3 DNA reads as TGTGCCAGCATCCTAGCGGGAGGGGACAATGAGCAGTTCTTC. The full variable domain, its missing parts supplied by reference TRBV28 and TRBJ2-1, is DVKVTQSSRYLVKRTGEKVFLECVQDMDHENMFWYRQDPGLGLRLIYFSYDVKMKEKGDIPEGYSVSREKKERFSLILESASTNQTSMYLCASILAGGDNEQFFGPGTRLTVL.

This clone was seen a handful of times. This chain joins TRBV9 and TRBJ2-1; D remains unclear. The CDR3 loop spans 17 amino acids. Germline V gives CDR1 SGDLS, CDR2 YYNGEE. The V gene lost 0 bases and the J gene lost 6 bases, with 19 bases spanning the gap. In DNA, the CDR3 is TGTGCCAGCAGCGTAGATTTGGGAACCCAGGCCGGCAATGAGCAGTTCTTC. This codes for CASSVDLGTQAGNEQFF.

This clone showed up just a few times. This chain links TRBV6-6 with TRBJ2-7; TRBD2 might be the D (6 bases). Trimming took 6 bases from V and 3 from J, leaving 18 bases between them. This CDR3 is 15 amino acids long. CDR1 and CDR2 from the germline V gene are MNHNY and SVGAGI (reference sequence). CDR3 in amino acids: CASSPAAGNIYEQYF. The CDR3 region has the DNA TGTGCCAGCAGCCCCGCAGCGGGCAATATCTACGAGCAGTACTTC.

The chain couples TRBV28 to TRBJ2-6, with D hard to call. V lost 3 bases to trimming and J lost 0 bases, with 3 bases between them. The CDR3 runs 14 residues. Looked up from germline, CDR1 is MDHEN and CDR2 is SYDVKM. The CDR3 is CASSFFSGANVLTF. CDR3 sequence (DNA): TGTGCCAGCAGTTTTTTCTCTGGGGCCAACGTCCTGACTTTC.

The rearrangement uses TRBV7-9 and TRBJ2-2; D is unresolved. Germline CDR1 is SEHNR and CDR2 is FQNEAQ (reference sequence). Between the trimmed V and J ends, which lost 4 bases and 6 bases, there was a span of 9 bases. This CDR3 comprises 13 residues. CDR3 coding DNA: TGTGCCAGCAGCTACCCAGGTTCCGGGGAGCTGTTTTTT. It is translated as CASSYPGSGELFF. The variable domain in full, with the rest retrieved from reference TRBV7-9 and TRBJ2-2, is DTGVSQNPRHKITKRGQNVTFRCDPISEHNRLYWYRQTLGQGPEFLTYFQNEAQLEKSRLLSDRFSAERPKGSFSTLEIQRTEQGDSAMYLCASSYPGSGELFFGEGSRLTVL.

The rearrangement links TRBV4-2 to TRBJ1-2; D is unresolved. The CDR3 has 15 residues. Trimming took 0 bases from V and 1 from J, leaving 9 bases between them. The germline V gene encodes CDR1 LGHNA and CDR2 YNFKEQ. The chain's CDR3 is CASSQEGSHNYGYTF. The CDR3 region has the DNA TGTGCCAGCAGCCAAGAAGGCAGTCATAACTATGGCTACACCTTC.

This chain connects TRBV30 to TRBJ2-6; D gene ambiguous. Germline V gene sequence: CDR1 GTSNPN, CDR2 SVGIG (reference sequence). The CDR3 is 15 amino acids. Between the trimmed V and J ends, which lost 5 bases and 0 bases, there was a span of 11 bases. The CDR3 protein is CAWEGPGSGANVLTF. As DNA, the CDR3 is TGTGCCTGGGAAGGACCGGGCTCTGGGGCCAACGTCCTGACTTTC.

The V and J genes are TRBV20-1 and TRBJ2-5; 7 positions agree with TRBD1. CDR3 length equals 10 residues. After removal of 7 bases from V and 5 bases from J, the junction contained 1 base not matched to a gene. CDR1 and CDR2 (germline): DFQATT, SNEGSKA (reference sequence). CDR3 protein: CSGGQETQYF. CDR3 nucleotides: TGCAGTGGGGGACAGGAGACCCAGTACTTC.

Regarding this clone: In the same sample, other DNA sequences code for this CDR3. The chain joins TRBV14 to TRBJ1-3; 7 bases line up with TRBD1. Trimming cost V 6 bases and J 0 bases; bases outside gene matches: 8. The germline CDR1 and CDR2 sequences are SGHDN and FVKESK. The CDR3 totals 16 residues. The CDR3 DNA reads as TGTGCCAGCAGACCGACAGGGATTAGCTCTGGAAACACCATATATTTT. Its translation: CASRPTGISSGNTIYF. Drawing the rest from reference TRBV14 and TRBJ1-3, the complete variable domain is EAGVTQFPSHSVIEKGQTVTLRCDPISGHDNLYWYRRVMGKEIKFLLHFVKESKQDESGMPNNRFLAERTGGTYSTLKVQPAELEDSGVYFCASRPTGISSGNTIYFGEGSWLTVV.